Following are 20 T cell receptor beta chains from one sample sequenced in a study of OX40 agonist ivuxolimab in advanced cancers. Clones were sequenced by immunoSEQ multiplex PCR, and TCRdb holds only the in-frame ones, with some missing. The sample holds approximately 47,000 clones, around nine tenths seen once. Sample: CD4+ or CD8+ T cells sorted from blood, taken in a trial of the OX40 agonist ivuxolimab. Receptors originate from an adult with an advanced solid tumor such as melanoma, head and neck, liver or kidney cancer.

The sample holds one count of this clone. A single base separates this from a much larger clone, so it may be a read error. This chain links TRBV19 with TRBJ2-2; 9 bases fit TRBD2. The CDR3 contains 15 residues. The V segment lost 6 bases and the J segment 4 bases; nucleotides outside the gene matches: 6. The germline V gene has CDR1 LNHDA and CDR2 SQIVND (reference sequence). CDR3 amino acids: CASRRGGAGTGELFF. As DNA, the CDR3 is TGTGCCAGTAGGCGGGGGGGGGCCGGCACCGGGGAGCTGTTTTTT.

The CDR3 region is CASSLVSRGAAYEQYF. DNA for the CDR3: TGTGCCAGCAGCTTAGTGTCCAGGGGCGCTGCCTACGAGCAGTACTTC. This chain connects TRBV7-2 to TRBJ2-7; D possibly corresponds to TRBD1 (6 bases). Per the germline V gene, CDR1 is SGHTA and CDR2 is FQGNSA. The CDR3 consists of 16 residues. V lost 1 base to trimming and J lost 2 bases, with 15 bases between them.

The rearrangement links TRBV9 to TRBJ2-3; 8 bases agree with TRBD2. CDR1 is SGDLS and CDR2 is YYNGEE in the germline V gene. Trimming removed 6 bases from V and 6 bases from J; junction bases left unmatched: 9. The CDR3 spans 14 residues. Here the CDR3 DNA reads TGTGCCAGCACCCCTAGCGGGTTCAGGGATACGCAGTATTTT. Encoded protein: CASTPSGFRDTQYF. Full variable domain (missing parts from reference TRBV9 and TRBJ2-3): DSGVTQTPKHLITATGQRVTLRCSPRSGDLSVYWYQQSLDQGLQFLIQYYNGEERAKGNILERFSAQQFPDLHSELNLSSLELGDSALYFCASTPSGFRDTQYFGPGTRLTVL.

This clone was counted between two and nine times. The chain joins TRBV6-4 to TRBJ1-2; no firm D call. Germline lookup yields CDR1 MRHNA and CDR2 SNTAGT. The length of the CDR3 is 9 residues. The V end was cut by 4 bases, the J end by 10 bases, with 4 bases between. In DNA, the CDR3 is TGTGCCAGCAGTGTTATCTACACCTTC. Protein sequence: CASSVIYTF.

The CDR3 sequence is CASSLALNRHNYEQYF. The CDR3 DNA sequence: TGTGCCAGCAGCTTAGCGCTCAACAGGCACAACTACGAGCAGTACTTC. The chain employs TRBV7-9 and TRBJ2-7, with D possibly matching TRBD1 (5 bases). The germline CDR1 and CDR2 sequences are SEHNR and FQNEAQ (reference sequence). The CDR3 loop spans 16 amino acids. Trimming removed 0 bases from V and 3 bases from J, with 15 bases in between.

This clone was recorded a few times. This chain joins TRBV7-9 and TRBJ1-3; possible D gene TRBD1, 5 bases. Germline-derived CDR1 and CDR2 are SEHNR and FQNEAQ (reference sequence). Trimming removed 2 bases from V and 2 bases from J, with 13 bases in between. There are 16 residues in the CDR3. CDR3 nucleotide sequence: TGTGCCAGCAGCTTACAGGGAGAGAGGACTGGAAACACCATATATTTT. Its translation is CASSLQGERTGNTIYF.

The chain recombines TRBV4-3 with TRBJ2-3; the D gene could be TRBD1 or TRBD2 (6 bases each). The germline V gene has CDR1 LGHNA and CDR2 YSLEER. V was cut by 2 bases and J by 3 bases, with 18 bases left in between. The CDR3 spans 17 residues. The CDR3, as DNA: TGCGCCAGCAGCCAAAGGAGGGAGGCGAGGGGGACAGATACGCAGTATTTT. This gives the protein CASSQRREARGTDTQYF.

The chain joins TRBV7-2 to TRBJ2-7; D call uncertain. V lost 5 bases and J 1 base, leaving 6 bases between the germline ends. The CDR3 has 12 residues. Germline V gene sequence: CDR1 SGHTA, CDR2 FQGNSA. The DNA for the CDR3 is TGTGCCAGCAGCCAAGTATCCTACGAGCAGTACTTC. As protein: CASSQVSYEQYF. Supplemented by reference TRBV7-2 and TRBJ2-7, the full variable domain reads GAGVSQSPSNKVTEKGKDVELRCDPISGHTALYWYRQSLGQGLEFLIYFQGNSAPDKSGLPSDRFSAERTGGSVSTLTIQRTQQEDSAVYLCASSQVSYEQYFGPGTRLTVT.

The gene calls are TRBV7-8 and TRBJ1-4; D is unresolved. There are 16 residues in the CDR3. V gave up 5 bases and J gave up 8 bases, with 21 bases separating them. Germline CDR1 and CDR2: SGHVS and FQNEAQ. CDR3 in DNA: TGTGCCAGCAGCCCACTTTTCAGAGGGATCGAAGAAAAACTGTTTTTT. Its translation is CASSPLFRGIEEKLFF.

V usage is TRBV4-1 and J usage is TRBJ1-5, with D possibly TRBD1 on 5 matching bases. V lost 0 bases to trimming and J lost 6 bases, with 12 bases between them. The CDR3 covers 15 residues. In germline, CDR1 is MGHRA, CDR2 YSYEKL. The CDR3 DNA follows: TGCGCCAGCAGCCAAGAAGAGACGGGGCGTCAGCCCCAGCATTTT. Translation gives CASSQEETGRQPQHF.

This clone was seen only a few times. Here the CDR3 DNA reads TGTGCCAGCAGCGTGGAAGCTTACAATGAGCAGTTCTTC. Amino acids: CASSVEAYNEQFF. V is TRBV9 and J is TRBJ2-1; the D is unclear. Deletions cut 2 bases from V and 4 bases from J, with 7 bases between. The CDR3 extends over 13 amino acids. Germline V lookup: CDR1 SGDLS, CDR2 YYNGEE.

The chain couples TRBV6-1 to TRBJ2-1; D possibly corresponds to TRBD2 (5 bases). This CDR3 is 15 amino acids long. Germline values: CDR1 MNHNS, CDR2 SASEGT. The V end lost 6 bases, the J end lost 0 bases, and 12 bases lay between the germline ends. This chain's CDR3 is CASREEYLSYNEQFF. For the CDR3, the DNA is TGTGCCAGCAGGGAGGAGTACCTCTCCTACAATGAGCAGTTCTTC.

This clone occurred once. The CDR3 region has the DNA TGTGCCAGCAGCTTGGGAACCGGAGGTTTATCCTACGAGCAGTACTTC. It encodes CASSLGTGGLSYEQYF. V usage is TRBV5-4 and J usage is TRBJ2-7, with TRBD2 as a possible D gene (5 bases). Trimming removed 0 bases at V and 1 base at J, with 14 bases between. The germline CDR1 and CDR2 sequences are SGHNT and YYREEE (reference sequence). CDR3 size: 16 residues.

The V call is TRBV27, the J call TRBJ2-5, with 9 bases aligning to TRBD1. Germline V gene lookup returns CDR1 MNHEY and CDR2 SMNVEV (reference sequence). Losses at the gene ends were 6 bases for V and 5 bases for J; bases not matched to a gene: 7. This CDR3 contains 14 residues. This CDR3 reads CASSLSQGAETQYF. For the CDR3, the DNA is TGTGCCAGCAGCCTTTCACAGGGGGCGGAGACCCAGTACTTC.

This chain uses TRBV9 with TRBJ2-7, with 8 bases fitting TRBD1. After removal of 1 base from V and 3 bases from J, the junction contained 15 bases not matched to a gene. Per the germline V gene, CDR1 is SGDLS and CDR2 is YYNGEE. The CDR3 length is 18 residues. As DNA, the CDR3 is TGTGCCAGCAGCGTACAGGACAGGGCTTACCTGGACCTCTACGAGCAGTACTTC. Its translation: CASSVQDRAYLDLYEQYF.

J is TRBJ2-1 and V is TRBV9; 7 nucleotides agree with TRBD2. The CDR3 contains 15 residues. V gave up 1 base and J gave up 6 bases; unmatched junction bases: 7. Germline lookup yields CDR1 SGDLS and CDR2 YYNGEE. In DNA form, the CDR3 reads TGTGCCAGCAGCGTATCAGGTGGGAGGGGCAATGAGCAGTTCTTC. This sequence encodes CASSVSGGRGNEQFF.

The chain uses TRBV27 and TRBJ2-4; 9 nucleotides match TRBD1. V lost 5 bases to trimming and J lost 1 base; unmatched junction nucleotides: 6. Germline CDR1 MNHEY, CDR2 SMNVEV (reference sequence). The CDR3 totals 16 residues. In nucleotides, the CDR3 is TGTGCCAGCAGTCCACTACAGGGGGCGGCCAAAAACATTCAGTACTTC. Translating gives CASSPLQGAAKNIQYF.

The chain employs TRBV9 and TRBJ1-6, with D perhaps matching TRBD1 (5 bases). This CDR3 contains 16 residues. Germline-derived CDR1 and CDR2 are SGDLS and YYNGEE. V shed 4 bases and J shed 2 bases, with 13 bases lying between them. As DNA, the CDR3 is TGTGCCAGCAGCCTCGGGGGGGAGGCCTATAATTCACCCCTCCACTTT. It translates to CASSLGGEAYNSPLHF. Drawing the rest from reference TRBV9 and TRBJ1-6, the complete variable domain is DSGVTQTPKHLITATGQRVTLRCSPRSGDLSVYWYQQSLDQGLQFLIQYYNGEERAKGNILERFSAQQFPDLHSELNLSSLELGDSALYFCASSLGGEAYNSPLHFGNGTRLTVT.

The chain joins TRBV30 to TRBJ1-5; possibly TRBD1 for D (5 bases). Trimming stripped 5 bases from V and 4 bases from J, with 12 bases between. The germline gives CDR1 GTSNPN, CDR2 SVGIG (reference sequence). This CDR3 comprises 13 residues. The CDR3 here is CAWSGTDNQPQHF. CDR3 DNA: TGTGCCTGGTCCGGGACGGATAATCAGCCCCAGCATTTT.

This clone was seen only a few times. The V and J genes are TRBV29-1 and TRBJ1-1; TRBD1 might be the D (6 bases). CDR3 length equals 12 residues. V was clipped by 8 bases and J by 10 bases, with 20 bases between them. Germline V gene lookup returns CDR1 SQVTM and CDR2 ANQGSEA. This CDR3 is CSTPRGVEGAFF. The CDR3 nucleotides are TGCAGCACCCCCAGGGGAGTGGAGGGAGCTTTCTTT. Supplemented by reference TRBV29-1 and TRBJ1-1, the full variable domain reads SAVISQKPSRDICQRGTSLTIQCQVDSQVTMMFWYRQQPGQSLTLIATANQGSEATYESGFVIDKFPISRPNLTFSTLTVSNMSPEDSSIYLCSTPRGVEGAFFGQGTRLTVV.